The rows below give T cell receptor beta chains drawn from one sample of a study of technical replicates of blood from a handful of donors. Method: immunoSEQ multiplex PCR; TCRdb's copy keeps in-frame clones and lacks some. Of 50,000 to 75,000 clones detected, just over 90% appear once; the ten largest clones hold roughly 4%. The source material was PBMCs. The receptor source for this set is a human donor in good health. Some clones in this sample may be carry-over from other donors' samples. Both conserved end residues are trimmed from each CDR3.

v_call	cdr3_length	cdr3_aa
TRBV6-1	17	ASSERPGGSGVGYTEAF
TRBV30	11	ASDAEAYNEQF
TRBV5-1	12	ASSLLARDGELF
TRBV25-1	14	ASSESVQGVAEKLF
TRBV6-5	10	ASSPGVGELF
TRBV2	14	ASSLSGRSSYNEQF
TRBV30	11	ALLSGGTDTQY
TRBV4-2	15	ASSQGTMDSYPYEQY
TRBV6-1	11	ASSEDRDSPLH
TRBV18	10	ASSSYTDTQY
TRBV5-6	13	ASSSQVTGFNEQF